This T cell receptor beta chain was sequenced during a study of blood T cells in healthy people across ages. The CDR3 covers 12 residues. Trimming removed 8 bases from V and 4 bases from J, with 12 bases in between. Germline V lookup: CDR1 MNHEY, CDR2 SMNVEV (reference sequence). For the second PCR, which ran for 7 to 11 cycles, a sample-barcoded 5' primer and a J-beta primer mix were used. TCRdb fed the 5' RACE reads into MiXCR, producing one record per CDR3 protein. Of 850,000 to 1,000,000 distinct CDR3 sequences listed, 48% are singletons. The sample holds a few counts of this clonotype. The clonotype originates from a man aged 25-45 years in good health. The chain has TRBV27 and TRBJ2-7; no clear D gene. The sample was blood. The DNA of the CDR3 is TGTGCCAGCGGGCAAAGGGATTACGAGCAGTACTTC. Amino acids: CASGQRDYEQYF.